A single T cell receptor beta chain is shown here with its context. This receptor's antigen is unknown. No base quality information exists; no much larger clone differs at one position. Counted from cysteine to phenylalanine, this CDR3 has 16 amino acids. Just CDR3 DNA is preserved here, 48 bases in frame from base 1. V and J are truncated by 6 bases and 2 bases respectively, leaving an intervening sequence of 17 bases. According to the germline V gene (reference sequence), CDR1 reads MNHEY and CDR2 reads SMNVEV. This record comes from a study of CD8 T cells in Susac syndrome (dated by TCRdb to 2018 to 2020). As for the study more broadly: The study used repertoire sequencing to test whether antigen drove CD8+ T cell activation and differentiation in Susac syndrome. CD8+ T cell repertoire clonality was compared between fewer than 13 healthy donors, some 14 Susac syndrome patients and some 15 multiple sclerosis patients. Overall results and qualifications from the work: The number of individuals in the TCR sequencing and HLA analysis was acknowledged as relatively small.

RNA was extracted using the RNeasy kit, and about 0.5 to 1 ug of the RNA was reverse transcribed with random hexamers. TCR beta CDR3 regions were amplified with the immunoSEQ multiplex PCR assay covering 54 Vbeta and 13 Jbeta segments. PCR amplification bias was corrected using a synthetic template baseline for primer optimization and computational correction. The source study handled its data this way. Reads were annotated to V, D and J genes according to IMGT and were analyzed with immunoSEQ Analyzer, with only productive sequences retained. To calculate clonality, Shannon entropy was normalized by log2 of the number of productive unique sequences and then subtracted from one. Public and private clones were assessed among the 100 most prevalent clones of each patient and control. A clone was defined as Susac-specific if it was absent from the healthy and MS cohorts, from about a thousand published viral clones and from other ImmuneACCESS disease sequences. The raw public data were reprocessed by TCRdb itself: fastp quality trimming at Q25, MiXCR clonotype calling, in-frame beta chains only. Every CDR3 protein is listed once, alongside the most common genes and DNA of its rows. TCRdb, rather than the study authors, made the V and J calls. This sample comprises 250,000 to 300,000 distinct CDR3 sequences, approximately 85% of them detected only once. The ten largest clones add up to roughly 0.21% of the sample.

Peripheral blood CD8+ and CD4+ T cells from healthy donors, Susac syndrome patients and multiple sclerosis patients were profiled by high-throughput TCR beta sequencing. Multiple sclerosis controls were treatment-naive patients with stable or active relapsing-remitting disease fulfilling revised McDonald criteria. CD8+ TEMRA cells were enriched by FACS, while bulk CD8+ and CD4+ T cells were purified by magnetic negative isolation. Blood was drawn into EDTA tubes, processed within 24 hours, and PBMCs were isolated by density gradient centrifugation. PBMCs intended for TCR sequencing were cryopreserved in liquid nitrogen and thawed later in a water bath at 37 degrees C. The sorted or isolated CD4+, CD8+ and CD8+ TEMRA cells reached a purity of at least 90%.

In this chain, TRBV27 is recombined with TRBJ1-5; 5 matching bases give a weak D call of TRBD1. The sequencing sample was made of CD8+ T cells from PBMCs. This TCR was sampled from a human donor with multiple sclerosis. The DNA sequence reads TGTGCCAGCAGCCCAATGGGGCCAGCGGGCAATCAGCCCCAGCATTTT. It translates to CASSPMGPAGNQPQHF.